These 4 T cell receptor beta chains came from one sample sequenced in a study of shared clonotypes between healthy human individuals. Libraries were prepared by immunoSEQ multiplex PCR; TCRdb keeps only in-frame clonotypes and omits some of them. The repertoire holds about 2.3 million clones, with around 90% as singletons. Material for sequencing was naive CD4+ T cells from PBMCs. As for subset: CD45RA+ positively selected. These receptors all stem from a man younger than 30 in good health. Some clones in this sample may be carry-over from other donors' samples.

Details on this clone: The identical CDR3 is also encoded by other nucleotide sequences in the sample. The V and J genes are TRBV9 and TRBJ2-7; 7 positions agree with TRBD2. In germline, CDR1 is SGDLS, CDR2 YYNGEE. The V segment lost 0 bases and the J segment 1 base; nucleotides outside the gene matches: 4. This CDR3 contains 15 residues. The CDR3 DNA follows: TGTGCCAGCAGCGTAGCGGTGGGAGGGTCCTACGAGCAGTACTTC. Protein product: CASSVAVGGSYEQYF.

The chain has TRBV5-1 and TRBJ2-5; no clear D. This CDR3 spans 15 amino acids. Germline V gene lookup returns CDR1 SGHRS and CDR2 YFSETQ. V shed 2 bases and J shed 2 bases, with 13 bases lying between them. In DNA, the CDR3 is TGCGCCAGCAGCTTTGGAAACGGGCTTCAAGAGACCCAGTACTTC. Protein product: CASSFGNGLQETQYF. Full variable domain (outside the CDR3, taken from reference TRBV5-1 and TRBJ2-5): KAGVTQTPRYLIKTRGQQVTLSCSPISGHRSVSWYQQTPGQGLQFLFEYFSETQRNKGNFPGRFSGRQFSNSRSEMNVSTLELGDSALYLCASSFGNGLQETQYFGPGTRLLVL.

The chain carries TRBV21-1 and TRBJ1-4. TRBV21-1 is a known pseudogene. The CDR3 consists of 12 residues. CDR3 residues: CASSILRGGAFF. CDR3 DNA sequence: TGTGCCAGCAGCATACTCCGGGGGGGGGCGTTTTTT.

The rearrangement links TRBV19 to TRBJ1-5; no reliable D call. The ends were cut back, 3 bases at V and 6 bases at J, with 15 bases in the middle. This CDR3 has 15 amino acids. Germline CDR1 and CDR2: LNHDA and SQIVND (reference sequence). The CDR3 coding sequence is TGTGCCAGTAGTATGCGTCTGGGCGCGGGTCAGCCCCAGCATTTT. It translates to CASSMRLGAGQPQHF.